Included here is one T cell receptor beta chain sequence, with context. Its antigen is currently unknown. The PCR contained 60 Vbeta and 13 Jbeta primers. Only in-frame clones appear in the TCRdb table, and some are missing; sequencing was by immunoSEQ multiplex PCR. Of approximately 190,000 clones in the sample, approximately 78% are singletons; the top ten hold approximately 0.8%. CDR1 is GTSNPN and CDR2 is SVGIG in the germline V gene (reference sequence). This CDR3 comprises 17 residues. After removal of 3 bases from V and 2 bases from J, the junction contained 11 bases not matched to a gene. The data belong to a study of cytomegalovirus exposure and HLA in healthy donors. Whole-study results and caveats: As confirmed in vitro, a few CMV-associated chains were specific for CMV antigens. In a later analysis, DRB1 alleles had the most associated TCRs; HLA-C alleles the fewest. A later analysis reported that several of the most significant clusters appeared to be linked to common viral pathogens, among them Epstein-Barr virus.

The receptor was isolated from a woman aged 18-29 years in good health and CMV-seronegative. The V call is TRBV30, the J call TRBJ2-5; 11 positions agree with TRBD2. Material for sequencing was PBMCs. In DNA, the CDR3 is TGTGCCTGGAGCGCCGGGGCTTTAGCGGGAGGGCAAGAGACCCAGTACTTC. Its translation: CAWSAGALAGGQETQYF.